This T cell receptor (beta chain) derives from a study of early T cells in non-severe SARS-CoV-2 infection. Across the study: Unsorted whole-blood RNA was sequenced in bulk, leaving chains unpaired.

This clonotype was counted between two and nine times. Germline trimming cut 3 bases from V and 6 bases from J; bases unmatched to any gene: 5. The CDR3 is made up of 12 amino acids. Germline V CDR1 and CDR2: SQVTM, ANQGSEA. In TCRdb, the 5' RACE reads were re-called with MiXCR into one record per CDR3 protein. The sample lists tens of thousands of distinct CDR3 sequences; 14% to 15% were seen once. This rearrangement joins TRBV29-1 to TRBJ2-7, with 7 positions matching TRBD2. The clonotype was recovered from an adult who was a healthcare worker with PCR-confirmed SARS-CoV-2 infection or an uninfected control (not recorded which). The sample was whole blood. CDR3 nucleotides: TGCAGCGTTGAGAGCGGGACCGGCGAGCAGTACTTC. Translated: CSVESGTGEQYF.